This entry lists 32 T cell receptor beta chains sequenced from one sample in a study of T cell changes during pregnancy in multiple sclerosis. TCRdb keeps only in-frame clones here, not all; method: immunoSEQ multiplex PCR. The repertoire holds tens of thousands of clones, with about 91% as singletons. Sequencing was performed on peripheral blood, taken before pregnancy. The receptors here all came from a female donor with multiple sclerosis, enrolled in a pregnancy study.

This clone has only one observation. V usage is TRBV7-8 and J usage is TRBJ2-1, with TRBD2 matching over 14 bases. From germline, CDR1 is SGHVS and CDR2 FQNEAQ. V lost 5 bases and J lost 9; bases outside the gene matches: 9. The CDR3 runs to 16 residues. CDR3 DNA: TGTGCCAGCAGCCCGGGACTAGCGGGAGAGAATCTTGAGCAGTTCTTC. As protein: CASSPGLAGENLEQFF.

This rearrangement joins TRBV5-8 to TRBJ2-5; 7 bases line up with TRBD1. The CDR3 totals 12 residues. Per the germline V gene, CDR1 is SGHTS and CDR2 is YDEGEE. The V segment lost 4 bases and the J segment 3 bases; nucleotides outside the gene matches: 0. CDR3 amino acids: CASSDREETQYF. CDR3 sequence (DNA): TGTGCCAGCAGCGACAGGGAAGAGACCCAGTACTTC.

CDR3 amino acids: CASSNLAGFTDTQYF. In DNA form, the CDR3 reads TGTGCCAGCAGCAACTTAGCGGGCTTCACAGATACGCAGTATTTT. This chain connects TRBV28 to TRBJ2-3; 7 bases are shared with TRBD2. The CDR3 is 15 amino acids. V lost 6 bases and J lost 2; bases outside the gene matches: 8. Germline loops: CDR1 MDHEN, CDR2 SYDVKM.

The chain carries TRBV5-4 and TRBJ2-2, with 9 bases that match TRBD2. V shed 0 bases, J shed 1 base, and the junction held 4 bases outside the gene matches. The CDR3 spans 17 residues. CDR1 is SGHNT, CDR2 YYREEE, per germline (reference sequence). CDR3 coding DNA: TGTGCCAGCAGCTTGGCCGCAGCGGGAGGGAACACCGGGGAGCTGTTTTTT. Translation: CASSLAAAGGNTGELFF. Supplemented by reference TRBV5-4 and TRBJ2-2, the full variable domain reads ETGVTQSPTHLIKTRGQQVTLRCSSQSGHNTVSWYQQALGQGPQFIFQYYREEENGRGNFPPRFSGLQFPNYSSELNVNALELDDSALYLCASSLAAAGGNTGELFFGEGSRLTVL.

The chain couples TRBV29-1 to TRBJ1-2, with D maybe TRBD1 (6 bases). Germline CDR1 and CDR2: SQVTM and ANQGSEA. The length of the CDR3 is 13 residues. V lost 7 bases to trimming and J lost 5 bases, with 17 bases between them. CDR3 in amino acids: CSAQDSPGYGYTF. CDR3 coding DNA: TGCAGCGCCCAGGACAGTCCGGGGTATGGCTACACCTTC.

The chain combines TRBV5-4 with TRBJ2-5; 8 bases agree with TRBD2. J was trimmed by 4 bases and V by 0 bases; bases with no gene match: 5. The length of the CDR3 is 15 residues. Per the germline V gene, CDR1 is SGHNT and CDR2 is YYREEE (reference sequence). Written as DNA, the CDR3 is TGTGCCAGCAGCTTGGGATCTCTAGCGGGAGAGACCCAGTACTTC. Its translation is CASSLGSLAGETQYF. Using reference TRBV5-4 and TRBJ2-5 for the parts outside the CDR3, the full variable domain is ETGVTQSPTHLIKTRGQQVTLRCSSQSGHNTVSWYQQALGQGPQFIFQYYREEENGRGNFPPRFSGLQFPNYSSELNVNALELDDSALYLCASSLGSLAGETQYFGPGTRLLVL.

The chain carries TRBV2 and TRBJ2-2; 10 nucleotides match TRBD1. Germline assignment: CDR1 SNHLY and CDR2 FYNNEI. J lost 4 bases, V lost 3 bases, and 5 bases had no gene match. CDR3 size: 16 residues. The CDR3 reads CASSEGGQGSTGELFF. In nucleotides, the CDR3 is TGTGCCAGCAGTGAGGGGGGACAGGGGAGCACCGGGGAGCTGTTTTTT.

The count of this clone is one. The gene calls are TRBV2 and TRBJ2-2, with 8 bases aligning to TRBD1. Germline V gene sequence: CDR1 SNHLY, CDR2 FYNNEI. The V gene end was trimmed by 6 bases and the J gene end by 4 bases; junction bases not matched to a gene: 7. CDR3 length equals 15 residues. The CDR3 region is CASSGQGSGTGELFF. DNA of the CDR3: TGTGCCAGCAGCGGACAGGGATCGGGCACCGGGGAGCTGTTTTTT.

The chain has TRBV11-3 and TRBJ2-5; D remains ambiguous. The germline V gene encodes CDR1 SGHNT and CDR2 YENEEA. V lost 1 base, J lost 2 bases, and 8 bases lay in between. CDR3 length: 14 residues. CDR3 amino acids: CASSLGGTQETQYF. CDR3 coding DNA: TGTGCCAGCAGCTTAGGCGGTACACAAGAGACCCAGTACTTC.

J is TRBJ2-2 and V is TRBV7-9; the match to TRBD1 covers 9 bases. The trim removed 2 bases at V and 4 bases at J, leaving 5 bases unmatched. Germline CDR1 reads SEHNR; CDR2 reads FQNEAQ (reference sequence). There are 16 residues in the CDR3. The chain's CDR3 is CASSLTQTGGTGELFF. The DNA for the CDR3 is TGTGCCAGCAGCTTAACCCAGACAGGGGGCACCGGGGAGCTGTTTTTT.

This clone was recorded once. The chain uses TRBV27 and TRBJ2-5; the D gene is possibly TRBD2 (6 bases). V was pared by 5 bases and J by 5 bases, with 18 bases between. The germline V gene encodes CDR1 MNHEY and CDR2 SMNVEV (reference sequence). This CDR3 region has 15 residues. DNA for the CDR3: TGTGCCAGCAGTCGCCTCCCGGGGGTAGGGGAGACCCAGTACTTC. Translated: CASSRLPGVGETQYF.

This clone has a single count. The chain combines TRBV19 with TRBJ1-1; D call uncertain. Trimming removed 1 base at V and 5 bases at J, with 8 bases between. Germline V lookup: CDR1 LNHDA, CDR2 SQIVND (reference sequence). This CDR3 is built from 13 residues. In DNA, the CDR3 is TGTGCCAGTAGTATAGTCCGGGGTACTGAAGCTTTCTTT. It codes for CASSIVRGTEAFF.

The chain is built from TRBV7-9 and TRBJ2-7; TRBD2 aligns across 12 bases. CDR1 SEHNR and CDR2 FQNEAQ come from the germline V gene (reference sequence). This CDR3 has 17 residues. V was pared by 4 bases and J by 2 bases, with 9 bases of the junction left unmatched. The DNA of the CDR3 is TGTGCCAGCAGCTCCGGAGGAGGACTAGCGGGAACCTACGAGCAGTACTTC. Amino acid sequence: CASSSGGGLAGTYEQYF. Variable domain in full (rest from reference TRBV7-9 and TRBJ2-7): DTGVSQNPRHKITKRGQNVTFRCDPISEHNRLYWYRQTLGQGPEFLTYFQNEAQLEKSRLLSDRFSAERPKGSFSTLEIQRTEQGDSAMYLCASSSGGGLAGTYEQYFGPGTRLTVT.

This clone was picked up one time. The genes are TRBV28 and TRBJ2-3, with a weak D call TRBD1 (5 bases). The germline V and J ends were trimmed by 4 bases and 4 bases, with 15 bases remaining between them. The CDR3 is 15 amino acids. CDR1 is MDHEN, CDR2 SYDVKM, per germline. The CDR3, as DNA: TGTGCCAGCAGTTCTCTGGCAGGGCCCCCAGATACGCAGTATTTT. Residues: CASSSLAGPPDTQYF.

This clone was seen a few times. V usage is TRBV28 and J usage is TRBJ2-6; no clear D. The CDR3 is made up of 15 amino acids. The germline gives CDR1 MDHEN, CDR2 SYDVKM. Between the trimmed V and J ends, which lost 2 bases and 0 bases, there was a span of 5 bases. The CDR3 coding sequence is TGTGCCAGCAGTTTACAAAACTCTGGGGCCAACGTCCTGACTTTC. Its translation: CASSLQNSGANVLTF.

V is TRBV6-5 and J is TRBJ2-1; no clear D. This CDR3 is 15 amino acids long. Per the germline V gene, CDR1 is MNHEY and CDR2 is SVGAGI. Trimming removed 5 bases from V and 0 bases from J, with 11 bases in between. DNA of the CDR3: TGTGCCAGCAGTACCCAACCCAGCTCCTACAATGAGCAGTTCTTC. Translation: CASSTQPSSYNEQFF.

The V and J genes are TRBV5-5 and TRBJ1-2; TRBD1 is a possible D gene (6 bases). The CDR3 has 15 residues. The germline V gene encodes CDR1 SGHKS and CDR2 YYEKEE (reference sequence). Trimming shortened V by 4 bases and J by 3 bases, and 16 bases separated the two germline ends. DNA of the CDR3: TGTGCCAGCAGCCCAGTGGGGGCGAGTTACTATGGCTACACCTTC. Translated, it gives CASSPVGASYYGYTF. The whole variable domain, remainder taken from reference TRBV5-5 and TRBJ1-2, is DAGVTQSPTHLIKTRGQQVTLRCSPISGHKSVSWYQQVLGQGPQFIFQYYEKEERGRGNFPDRFSARQFPNYSSELNVNALLLGDSALYLCASSPVGASYYGYTFGSGTRLTVV.

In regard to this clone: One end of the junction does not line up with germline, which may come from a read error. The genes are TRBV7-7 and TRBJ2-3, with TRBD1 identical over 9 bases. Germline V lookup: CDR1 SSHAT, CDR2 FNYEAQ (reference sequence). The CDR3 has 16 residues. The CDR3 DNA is TGTGCTAGCAGCTTGGGCCCGGGACAGGGTGCAGATACGCAGTATTTT. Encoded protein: CASSLGPGQGADTQYF.

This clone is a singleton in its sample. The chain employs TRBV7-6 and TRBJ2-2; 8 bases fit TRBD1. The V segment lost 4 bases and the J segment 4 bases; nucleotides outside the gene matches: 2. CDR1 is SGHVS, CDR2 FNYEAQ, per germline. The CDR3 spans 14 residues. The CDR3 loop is CASSWTGSTGELFF. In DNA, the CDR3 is TGTGCCAGCAGCTGGACAGGGAGCACCGGGGAGCTGTTTTTT.

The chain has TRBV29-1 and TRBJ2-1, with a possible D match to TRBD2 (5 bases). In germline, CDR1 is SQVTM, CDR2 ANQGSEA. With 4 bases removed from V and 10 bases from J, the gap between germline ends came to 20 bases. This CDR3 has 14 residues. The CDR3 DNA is TGCAGCGTTGTAGACGGGGAACAGAAGCGGGAGCAGTTCTTC. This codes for CSVVDGEQKREQFF.

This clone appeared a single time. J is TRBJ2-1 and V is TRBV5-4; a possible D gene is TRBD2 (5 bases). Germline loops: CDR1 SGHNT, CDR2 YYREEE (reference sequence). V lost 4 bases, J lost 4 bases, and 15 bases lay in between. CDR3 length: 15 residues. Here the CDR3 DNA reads TGTGCCAGCAGCCCCGCAGCGGCACAATACAATGAGCAGTTCTTC. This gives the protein CASSPAAAQYNEQFF.

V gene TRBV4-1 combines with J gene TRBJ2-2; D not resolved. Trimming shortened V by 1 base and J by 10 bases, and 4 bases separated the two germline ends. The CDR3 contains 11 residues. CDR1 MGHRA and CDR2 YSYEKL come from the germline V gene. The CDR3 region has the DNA TGCGCCAGCAGCCAAGGCGAGGAGCTGTTTTTT. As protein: CASSQGEELFF.

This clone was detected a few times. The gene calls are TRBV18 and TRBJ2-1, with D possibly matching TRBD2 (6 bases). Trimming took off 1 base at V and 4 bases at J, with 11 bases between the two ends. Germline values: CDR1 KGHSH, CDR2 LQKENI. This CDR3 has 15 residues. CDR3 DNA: TGTGCCAGCTCACCACTTGGGGGGATTTACAATGAGCAGTTCTTC. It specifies CASSPLGGIYNEQFF. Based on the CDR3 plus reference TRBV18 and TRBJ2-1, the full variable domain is NAGVMQNPRHLVRRRGQEARLRCSPMKGHSHVYWYRQLPEEGLKFMVYLQKENIIDESGMPKERFSAEFPKEGPSILRIQQVVRGDSAAYFCASSPLGGIYNEQFFGPGTRLTVL.

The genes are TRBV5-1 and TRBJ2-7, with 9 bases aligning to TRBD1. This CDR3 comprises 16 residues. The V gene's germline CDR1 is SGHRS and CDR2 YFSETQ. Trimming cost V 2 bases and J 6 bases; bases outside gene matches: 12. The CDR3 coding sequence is TGCGCCAGCAGCTTTGTACCCCGGGACAGGGACTTCGAGCAGTACTTC. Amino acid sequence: CASSFVPRDRDFEQYF. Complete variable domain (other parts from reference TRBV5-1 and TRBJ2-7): KAGVTQTPRYLIKTRGQQVTLSCSPISGHRSVSWYQQTPGQGLQFLFEYFSETQRNKGNFPGRFSGRQFSNSRSEMNVSTLELGDSALYLCASSFVPRDRDFEQYFGPGTRLTVT.

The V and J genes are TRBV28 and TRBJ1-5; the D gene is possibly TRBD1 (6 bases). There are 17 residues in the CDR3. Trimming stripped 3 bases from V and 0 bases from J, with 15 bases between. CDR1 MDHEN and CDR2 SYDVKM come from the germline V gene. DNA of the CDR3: TGTGCCAGCAGTTTTCAGGGGTCCGGTTATAGCAATCAGCCCCAGCATTTT. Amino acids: CASSFQGSGYSNQPQHF.

CDR3 DNA: TGTGCCAGCAGCTTAATTGGGGGACAGGGCCTGACCCAGTACTTC. Translated, it gives CASSLIGGQGLTQYF. V gene TRBV7-3 combines with J gene TRBJ2-5; 9 bases fit TRBD1. Germline trimming cut 1 base from V and 7 bases from J; bases unmatched to any gene: 7. In germline, CDR1 is SGHTA, CDR2 FQGTGA. This CDR3 comprises 15 residues.

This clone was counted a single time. Here the CDR3 DNA reads TGTGCCAGCAGCGTGACTAGCGGGAGGACAGATACGCAGTATTTT. Its protein is CASSVTSGRTDTQYF. V is TRBV7-9 and J is TRBJ2-3; 13 nucleotides agree with TRBD2. The length of the CDR3 is 15 residues. Losses at the gene ends were 5 bases for V and 3 bases for J; bases not matched to a gene: 2. Germline V gene lookup returns CDR1 SEHNR and CDR2 FQNEAQ (reference sequence).

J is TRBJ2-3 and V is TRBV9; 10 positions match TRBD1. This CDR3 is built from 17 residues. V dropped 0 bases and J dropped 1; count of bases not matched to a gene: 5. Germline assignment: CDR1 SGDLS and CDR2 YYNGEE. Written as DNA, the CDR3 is TGTGCCAGCAGCGTAGCGACAGGGGGCTTGGGCACAGATACGCAGTATTTT. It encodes CASSVATGGLGTDTQYF. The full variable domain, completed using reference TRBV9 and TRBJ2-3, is DSGVTQTPKHLITATGQRVTLRCSPRSGDLSVYWYQQSLDQGLQFLIQYYNGEERAKGNILERFSAQQFPDLHSELNLSSLELGDSALYFCASSVATGGLGTDTQYFGPGTRLTVL.

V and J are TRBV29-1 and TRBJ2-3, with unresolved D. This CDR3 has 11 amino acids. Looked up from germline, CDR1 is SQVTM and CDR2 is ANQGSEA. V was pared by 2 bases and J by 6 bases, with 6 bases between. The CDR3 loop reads CSVEWRDTQYF. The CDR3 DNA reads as TGCAGCGTTGAATGGCGGGATACGCAGTATTTT.

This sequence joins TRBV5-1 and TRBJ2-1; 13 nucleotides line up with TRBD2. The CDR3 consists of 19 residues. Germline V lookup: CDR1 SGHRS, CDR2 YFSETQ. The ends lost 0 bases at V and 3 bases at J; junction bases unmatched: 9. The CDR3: CASSLVPLLAGGYYNEQFF. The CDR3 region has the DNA TGCGCCAGCAGCTTGGTTCCCTTACTAGCGGGAGGGTACTACAATGAGCAGTTCTTC. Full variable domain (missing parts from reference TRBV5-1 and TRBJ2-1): KAGVTQTPRYLIKTRGQQVTLSCSPISGHRSVSWYQQTPGQGLQFLFEYFSETQRNKGNFPGRFSGRQFSNSRSEMNVSTLELGDSALYLCASSLVPLLAGGYYNEQFFGPGTRLTVL.

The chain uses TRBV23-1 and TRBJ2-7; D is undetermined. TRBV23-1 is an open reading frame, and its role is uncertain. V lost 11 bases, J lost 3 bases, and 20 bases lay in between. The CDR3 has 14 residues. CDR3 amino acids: CAGKVISQVYEQYF. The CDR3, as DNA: TGCGCCGGCAAAGTTATATCCCAGGTCTACGAGCAGTACTTC.

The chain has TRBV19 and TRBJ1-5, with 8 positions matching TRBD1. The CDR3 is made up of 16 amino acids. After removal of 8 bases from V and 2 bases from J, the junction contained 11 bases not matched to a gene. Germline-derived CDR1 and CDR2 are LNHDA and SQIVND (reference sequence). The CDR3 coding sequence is TGTGCCAGTGCCCGGCAGGGGGCTTTTGGCAATCAGCCCCAGCATTTT. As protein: CASARQGAFGNQPQHF. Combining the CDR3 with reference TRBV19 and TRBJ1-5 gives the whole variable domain DGGITQSPKYLFRKEGQNVTLSCEQNLNHDAMYWYRQDPGQGLRLIYYSQIVNDFQKGDIAEGYSVSREKKESFPLTVTSAQKNPTAFYLCASARQGAFGNQPQHFGDGTRLSIL.